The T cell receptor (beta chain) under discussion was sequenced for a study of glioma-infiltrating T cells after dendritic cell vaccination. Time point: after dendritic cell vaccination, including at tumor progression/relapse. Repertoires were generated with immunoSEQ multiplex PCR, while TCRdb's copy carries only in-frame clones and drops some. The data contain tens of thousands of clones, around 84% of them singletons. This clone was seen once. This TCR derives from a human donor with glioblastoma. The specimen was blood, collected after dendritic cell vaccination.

DNA of the CDR3: TGTGCCTGGATTGGGGGACAGGGCTCCTACGAGCAGTACTTC. This codes for CAWIGGQGSYEQYF. The genes are TRBV30 and TRBJ2-7; the match to TRBD1 covers 9 bases. The germline gives CDR1 GTSNPN, CDR2 SVGIG (reference sequence). The ends lost 4 bases at V and 0 bases at J; junction bases unmatched: 4. The CDR3 sequence is 14 residues long.